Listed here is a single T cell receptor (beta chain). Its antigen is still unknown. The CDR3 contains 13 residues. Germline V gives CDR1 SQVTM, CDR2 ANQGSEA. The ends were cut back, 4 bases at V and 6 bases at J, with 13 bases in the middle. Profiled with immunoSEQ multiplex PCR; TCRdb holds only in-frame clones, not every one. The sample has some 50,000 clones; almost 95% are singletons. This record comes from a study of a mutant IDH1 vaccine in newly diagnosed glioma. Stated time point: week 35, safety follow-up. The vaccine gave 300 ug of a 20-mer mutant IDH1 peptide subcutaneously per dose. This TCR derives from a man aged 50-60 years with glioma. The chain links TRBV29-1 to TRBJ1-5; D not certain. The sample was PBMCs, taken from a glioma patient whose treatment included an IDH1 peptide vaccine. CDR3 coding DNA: TGCAGCGTTGTAGTGACGATAGGTCAGCCCCAGCATTTT. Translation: CSVVVTIGQPQHF.